This T cell receptor beta chain originates from a study of identical twins. This CDR3 comprises 14 residues. V dropped 1 base and J dropped 1 base, with 8 bases sitting between them. The germline V gene has CDR1 SGHKS and CDR2 YYEKEE (reference sequence). Only a few counts were recorded for this clonotype. The antigen is not known. A universal primer site was created by template switching, with the cDNA bearing unique molecular identifiers. TCRdb used MiXCR to reprocess the 5' RACE reads, holding one entry per CDR3 protein. The repertoire holds about 520,000 distinct CDR3 sequences, with around 20% as singletons. Study-level findings and limits: Possibly, invariant MAIT and iNKT cells partly confounded zero-insertion analyses.

This same sample was also taken into another study, of T cells expressing NK-cell markers.

This TCR was recovered from a woman aged 18-29 years in good health. Sequencing used CD4+ T cells sorted from blood. This chain links TRBV5-5 with TRBJ1-1, with D tentatively TRBD1 (6 bases). CDR3 residues: CASSLTGWNTEAFF. The CDR3 DNA reads TGTGCCAGCAGCTTGACAGGGTGGAACACTGAAGCTTTCTTT. Based on the CDR3 plus reference TRBV5-5 and TRBJ1-1, the full variable domain is DAGVTQSPTHLIKTRGQQVTLRCSPISGHKSVSWYQQVLGQGPQFIFQYYEKEERGRGNFPDRFSARQFPNYSSELNVNALLLGDSALYLCASSLTGWNTEAFFGQGTRLTVV.